This T cell receptor beta chain was sequenced for a study of T cell responses to AZD1222 COVID-19 vaccine. Germline CDR1 is SGHDN and CDR2 is FVKESK. V lost 0 bases and J 4 bases, leaving 6 bases between the germline ends. The CDR3 loop spans 13 amino acids. Some clones are missing from TCRdb's copy, which holds only in-frame ones; the method was immunoSEQ multiplex PCR. Of some 150,000 clones in the sample, under 95% were seen once. The material sequenced was peripheral blood, taken on day 0 of AZD1222 vaccination. This TCR came from an adult in good health. The chain carries TRBV14 and TRBJ1-2; unclear D gene. CDR3 bases: TGTGCCAGCAGCCAAGATAACAGCTATGGCTACACCTTC. Translating gives CASSQDNSYGYTF. The variable domain in full, completed from reference TRBV14 and TRBJ1-2, reads EAGVTQFPSHSVIEKGQTVTLRCDPISGHDNLYWYRRVMGKEIKFLLHFVKESKQDESGMPNNRFLAERTGGTYSTLKVQPAELEDSGVYFCASSQDNSYGYTFGSGTRLTVV.